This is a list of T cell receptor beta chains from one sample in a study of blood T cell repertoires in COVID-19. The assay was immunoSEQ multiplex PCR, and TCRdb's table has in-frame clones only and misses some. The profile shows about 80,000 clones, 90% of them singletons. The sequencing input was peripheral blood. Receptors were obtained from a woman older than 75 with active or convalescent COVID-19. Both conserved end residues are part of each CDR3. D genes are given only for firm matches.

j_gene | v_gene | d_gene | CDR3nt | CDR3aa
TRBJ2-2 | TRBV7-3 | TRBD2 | TGTGCCAGCAGCTTCAGCGGGAGTGGGACCGGGGAGCTGTTTTTT | CASSFSGSGTGELFF
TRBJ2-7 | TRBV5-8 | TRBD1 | TGTGCCAGCAGCTTGAATACAGGGGGAAACTACGAGCAGTACTTC | CASSLNTGGNYEQYF
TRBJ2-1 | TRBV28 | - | TGTGCCAGCAGACCCGTGGGCGTCTACAATGAGCAGTTCTTC | CASRPVGVYNEQFF
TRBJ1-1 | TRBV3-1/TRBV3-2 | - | TGTGCCAGCAGCCCCCAGGGGAAGGTGGGGACTGAAGCTTTCTTT | CASSPQGKVGTEAFF
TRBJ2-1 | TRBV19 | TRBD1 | TGTGCCAGTAGTATAGATGAACAGGGGGGCAATGAGCAGTTCTTC | CASSIDEQGGNEQFF
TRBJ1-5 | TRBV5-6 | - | TGTGCCAGCAGCTCCGGGACACAGAATCAGCCCCAGCATTTT | CASSSGTQNQPQHF
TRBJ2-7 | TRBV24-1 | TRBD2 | TGTGCCACCAGTGATTTGGTAGCGGGAGGGCCTATCTACGAGCAGTACTTC | CATSDLVAGGPIYEQYF
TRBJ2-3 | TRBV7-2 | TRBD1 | TGTGCCAGCAGTTGGGACAGGGAGGGGACAGATACGCAGTATTTT | CASSWDREGTDTQYF
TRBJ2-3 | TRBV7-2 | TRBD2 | TGTGCCAGCAGCTCGAGACTAGCGGGATCGGTTTTCCCAGATACGCAGTATTTT | CASSSRLAGSVFPDTQYF
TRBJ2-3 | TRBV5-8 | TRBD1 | TGTGCCAGCCGCCAAAAACAGGGGGCCTACACAGATACGCAGTATTTT | CASRQKQGAYTDTQYF
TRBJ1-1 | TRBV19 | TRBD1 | TGTGCCAGTAGGCTGCAGGGGGCGAGGAACACTGAAGCTTTCTTT | CASRLQGARNTEAFF
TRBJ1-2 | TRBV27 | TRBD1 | TGTGCCAGCAGCTCCGGGACAGGGCTCTATGGCTACACCTTC | CASSSGTGLYGYTF
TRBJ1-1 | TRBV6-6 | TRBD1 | TGTGCCAGCCTTCTTCAGGCAGGGGGCAGGACTGAAGCTTTCTTT | CASLLQAGGRTEAFF
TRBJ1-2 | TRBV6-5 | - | TGTGCCTCACGTCGGGGCTATGGCTACACCTTC | CASRRGYGYTF
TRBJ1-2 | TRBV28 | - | TGTGCCAGCAGTTTGATGGGAGGGAGGAAAGAAGGTGGCTACACCTTC | CASSLMGGRKEGGYTF
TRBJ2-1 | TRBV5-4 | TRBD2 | TGTGCCAACTCGAGGACTAGCGGGATTGAGGGGAGGAATGAGCAGTTCTTC | CANSRTSGIEGRNEQFF
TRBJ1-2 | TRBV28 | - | TGTGCCAGCAGTTTATCAGGGACAAACTATGGCTACACCTTC | CASSLSGTNYGYTF
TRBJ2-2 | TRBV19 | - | TGTGCCAGTAGTATGACCCGTGCCGAGGGAACTGTCACCGGGGAGCTGTTTTTT | CASSMTRAEGTVTGELFF
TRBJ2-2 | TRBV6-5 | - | TGTGCCAGCAGTTTGGGGCTGGGCGGGGAGCTGTTTTTT | CASSLGLGGELFF
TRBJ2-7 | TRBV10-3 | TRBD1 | TGTGCCGCGAGCTCCGGGACAGGGTACGAGCAGTACTTC | CAASSGTGYEQYF
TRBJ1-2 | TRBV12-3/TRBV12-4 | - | TGTGCCAGCAGTTTCCAGGGAAGAGGCTACACCTTC | CASSFQGRGYTF
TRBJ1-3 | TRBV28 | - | TGTGCCAGCAGTTTGGGCAGGGGTGGAAACACCATATATTTT | CASSLGRGGNTIYF
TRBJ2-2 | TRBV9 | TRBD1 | TGTGCCAGCAGCGTAGCTGGCAGGGGGCAGGTTTACACCGGGGAGCTGTTTTTT | CASSVAGRGQVYTGELFF
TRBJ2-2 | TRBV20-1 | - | TGCAGTGCTAGTCAGGGGACCGGGGAGCTGTTTTTT | CSASQGTGELFF
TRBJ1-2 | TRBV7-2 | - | TGTGCCAGCAGCTCACAGGCGGATAACTATGGCTACACCTTC | CASSSQADNYGYTF
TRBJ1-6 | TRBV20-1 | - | TGCAGCGGGCCTTTGGGGCCACCCCTCCACTTT | CSGPLGPPLHF
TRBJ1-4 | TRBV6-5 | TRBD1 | TGTGCCAGCAGTTACTCAAGACAGGGAAATGAAAAACTGTTTTTT | CASSYSRQGNEKLFF
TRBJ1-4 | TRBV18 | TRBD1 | TGTGCCAGCTCCCCCCCCGGGGACAGGGGCCTAGAAAAACTGTTTTTT | CASSPPGDRGLEKLFF
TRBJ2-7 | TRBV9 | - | TGTGCCAGCAGCGCCCAAGGACAGCCCTCCTACGAGCAGTACTTC | CASSAQGQPSYEQYF